This T cell receptor (beta chain) was captured by sequencing in a study of a mutant IDH1 vaccine in newly diagnosed glioma. For the study at large: Most had both radiotherapy and temozolomide beforehand; others had only one.

TCRdb's copy holds only in-frame clones and misses some; the assay was immunoSEQ multiplex PCR. The data show about 36,000 clones, approximately 78% seen once. The CDR3 contains 13 residues. Germline CDR1 GTSNPN, CDR2 SVGIG (reference sequence). V lost 0 bases and J lost 5, with 8 bases in between. Only one count was recorded for this clone. The time point here: baseline, week 1 (first vaccination visit). Specified treatment: pre-vaccination baseline after standard-of-care therapy. Sequences were derived from PBMCs, sampled from a glioma patient treated with radiotherapy, temozolomide or both. The gene calls are TRBV30 and TRBJ1-5; D is uncertain. The clonotype comes from a man aged 40-50 years with glioma. Some clones in this sample may be carry-over from other donors' samples. For the CDR3, the DNA is TGTGCCTGGAGTGTGAGTGCTGATCAGCCCCAGCATTTT. This sequence encodes CAWSVSADQPQHF.